This T cell receptor (beta chain) was retrieved from a study of PD-1 blockade in classical Hodgkin lymphoma. The germline V gene has CDR1 MGHRA and CDR2 YSYEKL. CDR3 length: 14 amino acids. The ends were cut back, 4 bases at V and 10 bases at J, with 17 bases in the middle. Study outcomes and limitations: In newly diagnosed patients, baseline TCR diversity was reportedly below that of healthy donors.

Time point in this sample: newly diagnosed, previously untreated cHL patient sample. Applied to thawed PBMCs, magnetic negative selection was the method used to isolate CD8+ T cells. Notes on this clone: Antigen unknown.

The protocol was immunoSEQ multiplex PCR, while the TCRdb copy is restricted to in-frame clones and leaves out a portion. The table has 11,000 to 15,000 clones, 91% seen once. Specimen: CD8+ T cells from blood. The chain uses TRBV4-1 and TRBJ2-1; possibly TRBD1 or TRBD2 for D (5 bases each). This receptor was identified in a human donor with classical Hodgkin lymphoma. The CDR3 DNA sequence: TGCGCCAGCAGCCTAAGGGTAGGGACGGGGGAGCAGTTCTTC. Translating it yields CASSLRVGTGEQFF.